A selection of T cell receptor beta chains follows, all from one sample in a study of blood T cell repertoires in COVID-19. Assay used: immunoSEQ multiplex PCR; TCRdb lists only in-frame clones, some missing. This sample has almost 70,000 clones, with roughly 79% found just once. Sequenced input: peripheral blood. The source is a human donor in a cohort sampled during active COVID-19. CDR3s include the opening cysteine and the closing phenylalanine or tryptophan. D genes are given only for firm matches. Clone size is shown for a subset of rows, as once, few, many or a class of expanded clone.

j_gene,v_gene,d_gene,abundance,CDR3aa,CDR3nt
TRBJ1-6,TRBV5-1,-,-,CASSAEGVRNSPLHF,TGCGCCAGCAGCGCGGAAGGGGTCAGGAATTCACCCCTCCACTTT
TRBJ2-1,TRBV27,TRBD1,once,CASSSDRGSYNEQFF,TGTGCCAGCAGTTCGGACAGGGGTTCCTACAATGAGCAGTTCTTC
TRBJ2-4,TRBV3-1/TRBV3-2,TRBD1,-,CASSHRGQGGSGLYF,TGTGCCAGCAGCCACCGCGGACAGGGGGGGTCGGGGCTGTACTTC
TRBJ2-7,TRBV30,TRBD1,-,CAWSSNPGQDEQYF,TGTGCCTGGAGTTCGAACCCGGGACAGGACGAGCAGTACTTC
TRBJ1-2,TRBV30,TRBD1,-,CAWSVDRGYGYTF,TGTGCCTGGAGTGTAGACAGGGGGTATGGCTACACCTTC
TRBJ1-4,TRBV28,-,once,CASSLSGPGATNEKLFF,TGTGCCAGCAGTTTATCAGGTCCGGGGGCAACTAATGAAAAACTGTTTTTT
TRBJ1-5,TRBV5-1,TRBD1,-,CASSLDGTGYQPQHF,TGCGCCAGCAGCTTGGACGGGACAGGTTATCAGCCCCAGCATTTT
TRBJ1-1,TRBV27,-,-,CASRKNTEAFF,TGTGCCAGCCGTAAGAACACTGAAGCTTTCTTT
TRBJ2-3,TRBV6-1,TRBD1,-,CASSVSGTGGFTDTQYF,TGTGCCAGCAGTGTGTCTGGGACAGGCGGCTTCACAGATACGCAGTATTTT
TRBJ2-1,TRBV7-9,-,few,CASGSSPSGEQFF,TGTGCCAGCGGCTCATCTCCATCGGGTGAGCAGTTCTTC
TRBJ2-2,TRBV2,TRBD1,-,CASSSTGGYTGELFF,TGTGCCAGCAGTTCGACAGGGGGTTACACCGGGGAGCTGTTTTTT
TRBJ2-1,TRBV6-5,TRBD2,-,CASMPGTSGRNEQFF,TGTGCCAGCATGCCCGGGACTAGCGGGAGGAATGAGCAGTTCTTC
TRBJ2-2,TRBV27,-,-,CASSPPLSGLANTGELFF,TGTGCCAGCAGCCCCCCCCTGAGCGGGCTCGCGAACACCGGGGAGCTGTTTTTT
TRBJ1-2,TRBV27,-,-,CASSRQGTYGYTF,TGTGCCAGCTCCCGGCAGGGGACCTATGGCTACACCTTC
TRBJ2-2,TRBV14,-,once,CASSQDMNPGAGELFF,TGTGCCAGCAGCCAAGATATGAATCCGGGAGCCGGGGAGCTGTTTTTT
TRBJ2-7,TRBV5-1,-,-,CASSPGGRVYEQYF,TGCGCCAGTTCCCCTGGGGGCAGGGTCTACGAGCAGTACTTC
TRBJ1-2,TRBV5-6,-,-,CASSLVVAPGVGYTF,TGTGCCAGCAGCTTGGTCGTAGCCCCCGGTGTGGGCTACACCTTC
TRBJ2-7,TRBV19,-,few,CASSIGFLLEQYF,TGTGCCAGTAGTATAGGGTTTCTACTCGAGCAGTACTTC
TRBJ2-1,TRBV24-1,-,-,CATSDLSRGNEQFF,TGTGCCACCAGTGATTTATCCCGGGGGAATGAGCAGTTCTTC
TRBJ2-3,TRBV5-1,-,-,CASSLELHTDTQYF,TGCGCCAGCAGCTTGGAACTCCACACAGATACGCAGTATTTT
TRBJ2-3,TRBV6-5,-,-,CASTGAGGTDTQYF,TGTGCCAGCACTGGGGCAGGGGGCACAGATACGCAGTATTTT
TRBJ1-1,TRBV6-6,TRBD1,few,CASSRQGRSEAFF,TGTGCCAGCAGTCGACAGGGCCGATCTGAAGCTTTCTTT
TRBJ1-6,TRBV25-1,TRBD1,-,CASGQGNSPLHF,TGTGCCTCCGGACAGGGCAATTCACCCCTCCACTTT
TRBJ2-3,TRBV10-3,-,-,CAISELPGQGGTDTQYF,TGTGCCATCAGTGAGTTGCCGGGACAAGGAGGCACAGATACGCAGTATTTT
TRBJ2-7,TRBV11-3,-,-,CASSPGRAGEQYF,TGTGCCAGCAGCCCCGGGCGCGCGGGGGAGCAGTACTTC
TRBJ2-1,TRBV19,-,-,CASSMTTGSSYNEQFF,TGTGCCAGTAGCATGACTACAGGGTCCTCCTACAATGAGCAGTTCTTC
TRBJ2-7,TRBV5-6,TRBD2,-,CASSSPISGVSYEQYF,TGTGCCAGCAGCTCCCCTATTAGCGGGGTATCTTACGAGCAGTACTTC
TRBJ1-1,TRBV29-1,-,-,CSASLMNTEAFF,TGCAGCGCTTCGCTAATGAACACTGAAGCTTTCTTT
TRBJ2-7,TRBV6-5,TRBD2,-,CASSYSGGTYEQYF,TGTGCCAGCAGTTACAGCGGGGGGACCTACGAGCAGTACTTC
TRBJ1-5,TRBV5-1,-,-,CASSLSGNEQPQHF,TGCGCCAGCAGTTTGTCAGGGAATGAGCAGCCCCAGCATTTT
TRBJ2-1,TRBV19,TRBD2,-,CASTLAGDPMMQFF,TGTGCCAGCACGTTAGCGGGGGATCCAATGATGCAGTTCTTC
TRBJ2-7,TRBV12-5,TRBD2,-,CASGLPPTSAIHYEQYF,TGTGCTAGTGGTTTGCCGCCGACTAGCGCGATACACTACGAGCAGTACTTC
TRBJ2-3,TRBV15,TRBD1,-,CATSRGQGSDTQYF,TGTGCCACCAGTAGGGGACAGGGTTCAGATACGCAGTATTTT
TRBJ2-7,TRBV10-2,TRBD1,-,CASSGRNRGSYEQYF,TGCGCCAGCAGTGGACGAAACAGGGGGTCCTACGAGCAGTACTTC
TRBJ1-2,TRBV28,TRBD1,-,CASSLWQGDYTF,TGTGCCAGCAGTTTGTGGCAGGGGGACTACACCTTC
TRBJ1-1,TRBV18,-,-,CASSPKQGSEAFF,TGTGCCAGCTCACCGAAACAGGGATCTGAAGCTTTCTTT
TRBJ2-2,TRBV5-1,-,-,CASSSQDTGELFF,TGCGCCAGCAGCTCACAGGACACCGGGGAGCTGTTTTTT
TRBJ1-1,TRBV6-1,TRBD1,-,CASSDPDRGNTEAFF,TGTGCCAGCAGTGATCCGGACAGGGGAAACACTGAAGCTTTCTTT
TRBJ2-1,TRBV5-1,TRBD1,-,CASSTDRGHEQFF,TGCGCCAGCAGCACGGACAGGGGGCATGAGCAGTTCTTC
TRBJ2-7,TRBV10-2,TRBD1,-,CASTLRWAGQGARNEQYF,TGCGCCAGCACCCTGAGGTGGGCGGGGCAGGGGGCCCGGAACGAGCAGTACTTC
TRBJ2-2,TRBV24-1,-,-,CATSDLLRGELFF,TGTGCCACCAGTGATTTGCTTCGCGGGGAGCTGTTTTTT
TRBJ1-4,TRBV12-3/TRBV12-4,TRBD1,-,CASSYRGLNLFF,TGTGCCAGCAGTTACAGGGGACTGAACCTGTTTTTT
TRBJ1-1,TRBV5-6,-,-,CASSLGHSGTEAFF,TGTGCCAGCAGCTTGGGTCACTCGGGCACTGAAGCTTTCTTT
TRBJ1-2,TRBV6-4,TRBD1,-,CASSEKTGGSRHTF,TGTGCCAGCAGTGAGAAGACAGGGGGTTCCCGGCACACCTTC
TRBJ2-7,TRBV27,-,-,CARPAGTYYEQYF,TGTGCCAGGCCAGCCGGGACTTACTACGAGCAGTACTTC
TRBJ2-7,TRBV18,TRBD2,-,CASSPGLASEQYF,TGTGCCAGCTCACCCGGACTAGCCAGCGAGCAGTACTTC
TRBJ2-1,TRBV19,-,once,CASRDRIEQFF,TGTGCCAGTAGAGACAGGATCGAGCAGTTCTTC
TRBJ1-5,TRBV15,-,-,CATSREQGSNQPQHF,TGTGCCACCAGCAGAGAACAGGGCAGCAATCAGCCCCAGCATTTT
TRBJ2-1,TRBV24-1,-,few,CATSDPGVAYNEQFF,TGTGCCACCAGTGATCCGGGAGTGGCTTACAATGAGCAGTTCTTC
TRBJ1-2,TRBV25-1,-,-,CASSEYWGQGYTF,TGTGCCAGCAGTGAATATTGGGGGCAGGGCTACACCTTC
TRBJ1-6,TRBV30,-,-,CAWSVPQGSSYNSPLHF,TGTGCCTGGAGTGTACCGCAGGGGAGCTCCTATAATTCACCCCTCCACTTT
TRBJ2-7,TRBV7-9,-,-,CASSLEGNEQYF,TGTGCCAGCAGCTTAGAGGGGAACGAGCAGTACTTC
TRBJ1-2,TRBV24-1,TRBD1,-,CATSDSGQELLYGYTF,TGTGCCACCAGTGATTCGGGACAGGAACTCCTCTATGGCTACACCTTC